The 8 T cell receptor beta chains below all came from one sample that was sequenced in a study of CXCR3-negative and CXCR3-positive naive CD8 T cells. Study conclusions and caveats: CXCR3-negative naive cells had less hydrophobic TRB CDR3s than did CXCR3-positive naive cells.

The libraries of TRB cDNA were prepared using 5' RACE with UMI labels. For each CDR3 protein, TCRdb gives one entry from its re-call of the 5' RACE reads, without DNA. The sample is made up of around 160,000 distinct CDR3 sequences, and the top ten hold roughly 0.28% of it. The antigens these receptors bind are not known. The specimen was naive CXCR3+ CD8+ T cells from blood. This sample's subset: CD45RO-CCR7+CD27+CD95- naive CD8+ T cells expressing CXCR3 (TNR3+). The source of these receptors is a human donor in good health. Some clones in this sample may be carry-over from other donors' samples.

The gene calls are TRBV30 and TRBJ1-1. This CDR3 has 13 residues. Germline V gene sequence: CDR1 GTSNPN, CDR2 SVGIG (reference sequence). The CDR3 sequence: CAWSVVLNTEAFF.

V usage is TRBV5-1 and J usage is TRBJ1-1. In germline, CDR1 is SGHRS, CDR2 YFSETQ. This CDR3 has 12 amino acids. The CDR3 spells CASSFNVGEAFF. Looking up the rest from reference TRBV5-1 and TRBJ1-1 gives the full variable domain: KAGVTQTPRYLIKTRGQQVTLSCSPISGHRSVSWYQQTPGQGLQFLFEYFSETQRNKGNFPGRFSGRQFSNSRSEMNVSTLELGDSALYLCASSFNVGEAFFGQGTRLTVV.

The J gene is TRBJ2-1, the V gene TRBV2; TCRdb names TRBD2, which stays unverified in the absence of DNA. The CDR3 extends over 15 amino acids. CDR1 is SNHLY, CDR2 FYNNEI, per germline. The CDR3 is CASKATGAFYNEQFF.

This CDR3 is CATDDSPGLRGYTF. The V call is TRBV10-2, the J call TRBJ1-2. This CDR3 has 14 amino acids. CDR1 and CDR2 (germline): WSHSY, SAAADI.

The chain combines TRBV6-5 with TRBJ2-5; TCRdb selects TRBD2, and the lack of DNA leaves this call unchecked. Germline CDR1 MNHEY, CDR2 SVGAGI. The CDR3 length is 19 residues. This CDR3 is CASSYLPSGWADGQETQYF.

The chain combines TRBV3-1 with TRBJ2-7; TCRdb proposes TRBD1, but this gene call is untestable without DNA. Looked up from germline, CDR1 is LGHDT and CDR2 is YNNKEL (reference sequence). CDR3 length equals 12 residues. CDR3 protein: CTSSQGTSEQYF.

The chain has TRBV5-1 and TRBJ2-1; without DNA, the TCRdb call of TRBD1 cannot be checked. This CDR3 spans 14 amino acids. Germline assignment: CDR1 SGHRS and CDR2 YFSETQ. The CDR3 protein is CASSSTGGNNEQFF.

The chain joins TRBV6-2 or TRBV6-3 to TRBJ2-7; TCRdb's D gene call, TRBD2, goes unchecked for lack of DNA. CDR1 MNHEY and CDR2 SVGEGT come from the germline V gene. The CDR3 runs 19 residues. The CDR3 loop reads CASSSPRTSGRAFSYEQYF.